The clone carrying this TCR beta chain was found many times. Its antigen remains unknown. This entry is derived from a study of T-cell reconstitution after alpha-beta-depleted transplantation in children. Findings and caveats of the study: One year after transplant, T-cell counts and diversity came mostly from newly produced T cells.

Preparing the TCRbeta library involved the use of unique molecular identifiers. TCRdb recomputed calls from the PCR reads with MiXCR, one row per CDR3 protein. The sample consists of about 200,000 distinct CDR3 sequences, around 7% of them appearing once. CDR1 is MDHEN and CDR2 is SYDVKM in the germline V gene. The CDR3 has 18 amino acids. Trimming took off 5 bases at V and 0 bases at J, with 20 bases between the two ends. The sequences come from PBMCs, collected before TCRalphabeta/CD19-depleted stem cell transplant. The source is a boy younger than 10 with acute lymphoblastic leukemia, due to receive a stem cell transplant. V usage is TRBV28 and J usage is TRBJ2-1; maybe TRBD1 (6 bases). The CDR3 loop reads CASSPMGARGSSYNEQFF. The CDR3 DNA sequence: TGTGCCAGCAGTCCCATGGGGGCTAGGGGAAGCTCCTACAATGAGCAGTTCTTC.